The sequence of this TCR beta chain was determined in a study of blood T cells in healthy people across ages. Study information: The template switching approach captured approximately one barcoded beta molecule for every two T cells.

The CDR3 length is 16 residues. Trimming at V came to 5 bases and at J to 5 bases, leaving 13 bases not matched to a gene. Germline values: CDR1 MNHNS, CDR2 SASEGT. A sample-barcoded 5' primer and a J-beta primer mix were used in a second PCR of roughly 6 to 11 cycles. TCRdb re-analysed the 5' RACE reads in MiXCR, keeping a single row per CDR3 protein. The sample records 1.8 million or so distinct CDR3 sequences, about two fifths being singletons. Study outcomes and limitations: Investigators treated diversity estimates from one million T cells as underestimates.

This clonotype was counted a single time. Antigen specificity is unknown. The sequencing sample was made of blood. This sequence joins TRBV6-1 and TRBJ2-7; 9 bases agree with TRBD1. The receptor comes from a human donor in good health. This CDR3 is CASSRLRRGQGDEQYF. In DNA form, the CDR3 reads TGTGCCAGCAGTCGCTTGAGGAGGGGACAGGGCGACGAGCAGTACTTC.